The following is a T cell receptor beta chain sequence with its context. This sample was included in a study of technical replicates of blood from several donors. The repertoire was sequenced with immunoSEQ multiplex PCR; TCRdb's copy has only in-frame clones and lacks some. The data show roughly 100,000 clones, nearly 97% seen once. The CDR3 extends over 15 amino acids. J was trimmed by 6 bases and V by 5 bases; bases with no gene match: 9. Germline V gene lookup returns CDR1 SGHNT and CDR2 YYREEE (reference sequence). Specimen: T cells isolated from PBMCs. The chain combines TRBV5-4 with TRBJ2-2; 8 bases line up with TRBD2. The receptor comes from a human donor in good health. The CDR3 loop is CASSSGGVVAGELFF. The DNA of the CDR3 is TGTGCCAGCAGTTCGGGGGGGGTGGTAGCCGGGGAGCTGTTTTTT.